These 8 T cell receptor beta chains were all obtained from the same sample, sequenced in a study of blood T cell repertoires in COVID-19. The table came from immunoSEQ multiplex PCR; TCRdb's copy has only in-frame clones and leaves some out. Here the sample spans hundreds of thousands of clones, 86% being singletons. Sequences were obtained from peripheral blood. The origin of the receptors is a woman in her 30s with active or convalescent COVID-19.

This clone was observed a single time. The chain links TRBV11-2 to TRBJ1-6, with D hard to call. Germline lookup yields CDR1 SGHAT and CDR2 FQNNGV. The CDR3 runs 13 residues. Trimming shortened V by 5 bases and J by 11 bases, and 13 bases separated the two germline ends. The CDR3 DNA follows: TGTGCCAGCAGCGTAGCGTATTCTACACCCCTCCACTTT. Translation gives CASSVAYSTPLHF. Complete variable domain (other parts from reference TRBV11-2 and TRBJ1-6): EAGVAQSPRYKIIEKRQSVAFWCNPISGHATLYWYQQILGQGPKLLIQFQNNGVVDDSQLPKDRFSAERLKGVDSTLKIQPAKLEDSAVYLCASSVAYSTPLHFGNGTRLTVT.

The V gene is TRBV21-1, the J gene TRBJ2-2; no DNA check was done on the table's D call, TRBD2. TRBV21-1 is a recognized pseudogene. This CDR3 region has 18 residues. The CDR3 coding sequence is TGTGCCAGCAGCAAAGAACAGGGTCTAGCGGGAGGGCCCGGGGAGCTGTTTTTT. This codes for CASSKEQGLAGGPGELFF.

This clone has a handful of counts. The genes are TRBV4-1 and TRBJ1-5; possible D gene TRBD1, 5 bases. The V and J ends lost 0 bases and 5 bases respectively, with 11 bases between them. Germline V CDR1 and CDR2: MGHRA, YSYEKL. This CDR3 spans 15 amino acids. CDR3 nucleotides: TGCGCCAGCAGCCAAGATTTAGGACAAGATCAGCCCCAGCATTTT. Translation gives CASSQDLGQDQPQHF.

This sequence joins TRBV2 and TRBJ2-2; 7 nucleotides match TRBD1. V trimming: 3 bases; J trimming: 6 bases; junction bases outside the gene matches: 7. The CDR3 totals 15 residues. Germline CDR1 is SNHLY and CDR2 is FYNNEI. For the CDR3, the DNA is TGTGCCAGCAGTGAGACAGGGAATCTTGCCGGGGAGCTGTTTTTT. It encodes CASSETGNLAGELFF.

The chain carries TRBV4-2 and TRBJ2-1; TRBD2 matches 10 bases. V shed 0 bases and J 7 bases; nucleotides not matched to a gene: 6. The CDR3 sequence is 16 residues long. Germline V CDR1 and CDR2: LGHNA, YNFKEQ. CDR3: CASSQDLLAGVNEQFF. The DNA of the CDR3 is TGTGCCAGCAGCCAAGATCTCCTAGCGGGAGTGAATGAGCAGTTCTTC.

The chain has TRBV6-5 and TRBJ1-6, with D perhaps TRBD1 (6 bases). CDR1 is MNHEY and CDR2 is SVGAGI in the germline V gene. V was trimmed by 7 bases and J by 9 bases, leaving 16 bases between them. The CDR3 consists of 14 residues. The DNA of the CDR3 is TGTGCCAGCACCACCCGAGGGGGATTTTCACCCCTCCACTTT. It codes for CASTTRGGFSPLHF.

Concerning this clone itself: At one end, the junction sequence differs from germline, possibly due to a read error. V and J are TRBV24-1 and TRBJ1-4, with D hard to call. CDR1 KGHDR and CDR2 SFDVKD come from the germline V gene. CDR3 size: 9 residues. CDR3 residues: CATTVWAIF. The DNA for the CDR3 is TGTGCCACCACAGTTTGGGCGATTTTT.

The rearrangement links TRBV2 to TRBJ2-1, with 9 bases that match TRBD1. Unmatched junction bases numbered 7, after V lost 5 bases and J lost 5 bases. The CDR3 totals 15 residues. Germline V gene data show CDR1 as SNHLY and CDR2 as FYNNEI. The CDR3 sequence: CASSPQGQGNNEQFF. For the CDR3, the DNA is TGTGCCAGCAGTCCCCAGGGACAGGGAAACAATGAGCAGTTCTTC.